Listed here is a single T cell receptor (beta chain). This clone is judged medium-sized (0.01 to 0.1%). Its antigen is unknown. No quality values exist for individual bases; no much larger clone is one base distant. This specimen belongs to a study of immune cell composition in non-small cell lung cancer (dated by TCRdb to about 2017). Context from the whole study: Histologic subtype, mainly lung adenocarcinoma or squamous cell carcinoma, was assigned on the basis of H&E together with p63, CK5, Napsin A and TTF-1 immunohistochemistry. Adaptive Biotechnologies TCR-beta sequencing was carried out on 34 to 35 paired NSCLC tumour and non-adjacent lung specimens, as well as on about 25 tumour-only specimens. Supplementary cohort #1, some ten lung adenocarcinoma cases, had paired tumour/lung TCR-beta sequencing and TIL populations generated to assess tumour reactivity. A handful of tumour specimens with TCR-beta data were of rare histological subtypes and were excluded from the subtype comparisons. General findings and caveats noted by the study authors: No significant correlation was found between smoking pack-years and tumour TCR-beta clonality. The reactivity cohort contained only 10 or so cases, and the tumour-reactive clones were not shown to have sequences in common with the dominant in vivo tumour-associated clones. Nearly half of NSCLC cases had tumour-associated clones >0.5%, found in 33% of adenocarcinomas compared with around 68% of squamous carcinomas. In nine to ten adenocarcinoma cases, a strong correlation was found between maximal tumour-associated clone frequency and TIL tumour reactivity, whereas no such correlation was found between overall clonality and TIL tumour reactivity. Compared with lung adenocarcinoma tumours, lung squamous cell carcinoma showed significantly higher Top 10 clone scores and productive clonality.

Frozen aliquots of unsorted single-cell suspensions were used for genomic DNA extraction with the QIAamp DNA kit. The tumour samples consisted of non-small cell lung cancer tissue that had been surgically resected. Tissues arrived within 2 hours after resection and were immediately processed into single-cell suspensions. Tissue was broken up mechanically, digested enzymatically with DNase I, collagenase I and hyaluronidase for roughly 28 minutes at 37 degrees C, and then filtered and RBC-lysed. A two-step multiplex PCR amplified TCR-beta CDR3 regions from genomic DNA, and the second step of the PCR added Illumina-compatible adaptors. TCR-beta immunosequencing was carried out on an Illumina platform through the commercial immunoSEQ service. On the study's bioinformatics: Two measures summarised the repertoires: productive clonality, and Top 10 Clones, meaning the percentage of T-cell templates coming from the ten most frequent sequences. Productive clonality ranged from 0 to 1, with 1 indicating a monoclonal population. Tumour-associated clones were defined as sequences comprising at least 0.1% of tumour T-cell templates but absent from matched non-adjacent lung, identified via log10 scatter plots. Analyses were done in GraphPad Prism7 and R, with Student's t-tests for two-group comparisons, ANOVA for stages, and linear regression for relationships. The clones in this table, taken by TCRdb from immuneACCESS, are in-frame only. Not every clone is retained; where verified, under half of the shortfall comes from an unresolved V gene, and the cause of the rest is unknown. V and J calls and clone size are as listed in that table; D and trimming were resolved from the DNA. The sample includes 13,000 or so clones, with around 75% observed a single time. The biggest ten clones account for 13% to 15% of the sample.

CDR1 and CDR2, looked up from the germline V gene, are SGHRS and YFSETQ. From the cysteine up to the phenylalanine, the CDR3 has a length of 15 residues. Only the CDR3 DNA is retained, 45 bases long and in frame from the first base. Unmatched junction bases come to 3, with V trimmed by 0 bases and J by 7 bases. The sequence was obtained from a human donor with non-small cell lung cancer. The rearrangement joined TRBV5-1 to TRBJ2-2; 10 junctional bases match TRBD2. Sequencing used lung tumor tissue. The sequence in DNA is TGCGCCAGCAGCTTGGTTTCTAGCGGGAGCGGGGAGCTGTTTTTT. Translated, this gives CASSLVSSGSGELFF.